This TCR beta chain is drawn from a study of beta chain features in type 1 diabetes. Study results and caveats: Moderately but significantly shorter TCRB CDR3s were found in Type 1 diabetes patients in all four CD4+ subsets.

This clone was detected a few times. Its specificity is not known. What was sequenced were expressed TCRB transcripts, since all of the isolated RNA had been reverse transcribed. Assay used: immunoSEQ multiplex PCR; TCRdb lists only in-frame clones, some missing. The sample consists of 300,000 or so clones, roughly a tenth of them appearing once. V lost 3 bases and J 5 bases, leaving 22 bases between the germline ends. The V gene's germline CDR1 is SGHRS and CDR2 YFSETQ. The CDR3 has 17 amino acids. The sequence derives from a man between 25 and 39 years old with type 1 diabetes. Sequenced input: central memory CD4+ T cells from blood. The rearrangement links TRBV5-1 to TRBJ2-3, with a possible D match to TRBD1 (6 bases). The CDR3 loop is CASSSRPGHQEVDTQYF. CDR3 bases: TGCGCCAGCAGCTCAAGACCGGGACATCAGGAGGTAGATACGCAGTATTTT.